These 11 T cell receptor beta chains were sequenced from one sample in a study of blood T cells in healthy people across ages. For the second PCR, which ran for about 6 to 11 cycles, a sample-barcoded 5' primer and a J-beta primer mix were used. MiXCR, applied by TCRdb to the 5' RACE reads, yields one record per CDR3 protein. The data contain 1 million or so distinct CDR3 sequences, under 30% of them singletons. These same data were also listed under a study on T cells of mothers and their children.

The sample comprised blood. The receptors were gathered from a girl aged 2 to 10 in good health.

This chain connects TRBV6-5 to TRBJ2-5; D remains unclear. CDR3 length: 17 amino acids. With 0 bases removed from V and 2 bases from J, the gap between germline ends came to 16 bases. The germline V gene encodes CDR1 MNHEY and CDR2 SVGAGI. CDR3 amino acids: CASSYSTLLAPQETQYF. The CDR3 DNA reads TGTGCCAGCAGTTACTCGACGCTCTTAGCCCCTCAAGAGACCCAGTACTTC.

This clonotype has only a few counts. The rearrangement links TRBV2 to TRBJ2-5; D ambiguous. V was cut by 8 bases and J by 5 bases, with 12 bases left in between. Germline V lookup: CDR1 SNHLY, CDR2 FYNNEI. The CDR3 is 12 residues long. DNA of the CDR3: TGTGCCAGCGCTCCCGACGAGGAGACCCAGTACTTC. Encoded protein: CASAPDEETQYF.

J is TRBJ2-1 and V is TRBV7-9; D is uncertain. V lost 0 bases and J 0 bases, leaving 15 bases between the germline ends. The CDR3 length is 18 residues. Germline CDR1 and CDR2: SEHNR and FQNEAQ (reference sequence). CDR3 sequence: CASSLAYGQSSSYNEQFF. The CDR3 DNA sequence: TGTGCCAGCAGCTTAGCGTATGGTCAGTCCAGCTCCTACAATGAGCAGTTCTTC.

The table lists this clonotype with a few counts. In this CDR3 the conserved last residue, phenylalanine or tryptophan, is missing, so a read error is likely. This rearrangement joins TRBV27 to TRBJ1-1; TRBD1 is a possible D gene (5 bases). Germline V gene data show CDR1 as MNHEY and CDR2 as SMNVEV (reference sequence). This CDR3 comprises 14 residues. Trimming stripped 9 bases from V and 2 bases from J, with 16 bases between. The CDR3 region has the DNA TGTGCCAGTTTCTCCTGGACACCTAACACTGAAGCTTTCCTT. Encoded protein: CASFSWTPNTEAFL.

This clonotype was counted a few times. The chain has TRBV2 and TRBJ2-7; TRBD2 matches 7 bases. The CDR3 consists of 17 residues. J lost 2 bases, V lost 0 bases, and 10 bases had no gene match. The germline CDR1 and CDR2 sequences are SNHLY and FYNNEI. The DNA for the CDR3 is TGTGCCAGCAGTGAAGCGGGGGGGAGGATCCGCGCCTACGAGCAGTACTTC. This gives the protein CASSEAGGRIRAYEQYF.

V usage is TRBV20-1 and J usage is TRBJ2-7; perhaps TRBD2 as D (5 bases). Germline assignment: CDR1 DFQATT and CDR2 SNEGSKA (reference sequence). With 5 bases removed from V and 3 bases from J, the gap between germline ends came to 14 bases. This CDR3 comprises 13 residues. In nucleotides, the CDR3 is TGCAGTGCTGCCGAGGGTAGGGTCTACGAGCAGTACTTC. As protein: CSAAEGRVYEQYF.

This chain links TRBV15 with TRBJ2-5; D not resolved. V gave up 0 bases and J gave up 4 bases, with 12 bases separating them. This CDR3 has 15 residues. CDR1 is LNHNV and CDR2 is YYDKDF in the germline V gene (reference sequence). CDR3 sequence: CATSREGWAAETQYF. CDR3 DNA: TGTGCCACCAGCAGAGAAGGATGGGCTGCAGAGACCCAGTACTTC.

V and J are TRBV20-1 and TRBJ2-7; TRBD2 aligns across 8 bases. The CDR3 loop spans 17 amino acids. Germline V gene lookup returns CDR1 DFQATT and CDR2 SNEGSKA (reference sequence). The V segment lost 2 bases and the J segment 3 bases; nucleotides outside the gene matches: 15. The CDR3 loop reads CSARPGLERSFYYEQYF. The CDR3 DNA reads TGCAGTGCTAGACCGGGACTAGAACGGTCCTTCTACTACGAGCAGTACTTC.

This clonotype has a count of ten or more. The genes are TRBV6-5 and TRBJ2-7; either TRBD1 or TRBD2 may supply D (6 bases each). V was cut by 5 bases and J by 6 bases, with 14 bases left in between. Germline V gene lookup returns CDR1 MNHEY and CDR2 SVGAGI. CDR3 length: 13 amino acids. DNA of the CDR3: TGTGCCAGCAGTGCCAGGGGAGCGGGCGAGCAGTACTTC. This sequence encodes CASSARGAGEQYF.

This clonotype has more than one count but fewer than ten. The rearrangement joins TRBV6-2 or TRBV6-3 to TRBJ2-5; D is perhaps TRBD2 (7 bases). Germline CDR1 and CDR2: MNHEY and SVGEGT. V lost 6 bases and J lost 4, with 18 bases in between. The CDR3 is made up of 15 amino acids. This CDR3 reads CASSWGPGGLETQYF. The CDR3 nucleotides are TGTGCCAGCAGCTGGGGTCCGGGGGGCTTAGAGACCCAGTACTTC.

This clonotype showed up just once. The chain uses TRBV20-1 and TRBJ2-5; the D is unclear. The assigned J gene may be wrong: the sequence end matches TRBJ2-7 better. The CDR3 loop spans 14 amino acids. From germline, CDR1 is DFQATT and CDR2 SNEGSKA (reference sequence). CDR3 amino acids: CSARRRSISYEQYF. For the CDR3, the DNA is TGCAGTGCTAGAAGGCGGTCGATCTCCTACGAGCAGTACTTC.